This T cell receptor (beta chain) was documented in a study of STAT5B mutations in CD4+ large granular lymphocyte leukemia. The junction had 3 bases not matched to a gene; V was cut back by 5 bases and J by 2 bases. CDR1 and CDR2 from the germline V gene are SGHNT and YENEEA. The CDR3 covers 15 residues. Study outcomes and limitations: 8/27 top patient clones versus 2/35 control clones were TRBV06-family.

Turning to this clone: Its target is not known.

Using immunoSEQ multiplex PCR, the repertoire was profiled, and TCRdb retains in-frame clones only, with some absent. The table lists 30,000 to 40,000 clones, about nine tenths of them singletons, with roughly 0.95% in the top ten. This clonotype originated in a human donor in good health. The sequencing sample was made of CD4+ T cells from blood buffy coats. The chain employs TRBV11-3 and TRBJ2-2; 9 positions match TRBD1. The CDR3, as DNA: TGTGCCAGCAGCACGGGACAGGGTAACACCGGGGAGCTGTTTTTT. Amino acid sequence: CASSTGQGNTGELFF.